This T cell receptor (beta chain) comes out of a study of T cell repertoires in cytomegalovirus infection. This CDR3 is 15 amino acids long. The V and J ends lost 5 bases and 2 bases respectively, with 15 bases between them. Per germline, CDR1 MNHEY and CDR2 SVGEGT. This clonotype was counted a few times. As yet, its antigen is unknown. TCRdb passed the reads through MiXCR, listing each CDR3 protein once. This table holds about 52,000 distinct CDR3 sequences, around 20% found once. The chain recombines TRBV6-2 or TRBV6-3 with TRBJ1-1; a weak D match, TRBD1 (5 bases). The clonotype was recovered from a human donor in good health (CMV status not recorded). Some clones in this sample may be carry-over from other donors' samples. Sequenced here: CD8+ T cells from cultured PBMCs, sampled from culture after CMV antigen stimulation. CDR3 sequence reads: CASSRDRFLNTEAFF. The CDR3 region has the DNA TGTGCCAGCAGTAGGGACCGATTCTTAAACACTGAAGCTTTCTTT.